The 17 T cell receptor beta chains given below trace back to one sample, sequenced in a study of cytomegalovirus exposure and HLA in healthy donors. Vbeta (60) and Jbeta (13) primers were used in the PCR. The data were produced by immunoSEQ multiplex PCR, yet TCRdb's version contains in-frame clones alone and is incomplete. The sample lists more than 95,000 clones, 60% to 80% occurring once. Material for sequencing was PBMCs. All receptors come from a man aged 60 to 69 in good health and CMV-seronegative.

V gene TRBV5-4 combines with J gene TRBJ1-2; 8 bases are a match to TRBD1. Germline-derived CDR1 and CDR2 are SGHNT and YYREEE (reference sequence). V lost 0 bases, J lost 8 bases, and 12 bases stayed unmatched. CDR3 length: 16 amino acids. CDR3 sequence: CASSLGTGNSVRGYTF. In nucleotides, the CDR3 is TGTGCCAGCAGCTTGGGGACAGGGAATAGTGTGAGGGGCTACACCTTC.

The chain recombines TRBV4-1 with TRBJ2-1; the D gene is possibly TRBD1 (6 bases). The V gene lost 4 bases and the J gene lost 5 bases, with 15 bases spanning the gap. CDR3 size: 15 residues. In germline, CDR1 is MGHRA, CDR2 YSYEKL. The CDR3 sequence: CASSPRGVGHNEQFF. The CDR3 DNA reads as TGCGCCAGCAGCCCCAGGGGCGTAGGGCACAATGAGCAGTTCTTC.

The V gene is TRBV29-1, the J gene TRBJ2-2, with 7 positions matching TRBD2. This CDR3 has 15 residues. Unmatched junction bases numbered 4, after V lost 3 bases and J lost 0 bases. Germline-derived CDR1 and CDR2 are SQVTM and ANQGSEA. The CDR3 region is CSVDSRGTNTGELFF. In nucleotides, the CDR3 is TGCAGCGTTGACTCGCGGGGGACGAACACCGGGGAGCTGTTTTTT.

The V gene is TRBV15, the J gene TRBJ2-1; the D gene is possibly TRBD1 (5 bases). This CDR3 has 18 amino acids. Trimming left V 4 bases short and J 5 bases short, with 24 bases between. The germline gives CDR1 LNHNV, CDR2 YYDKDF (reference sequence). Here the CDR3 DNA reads TGTGCCACCAGCACCTCCCCAGGGCAGGGAAAAGGAAACAATGAGCAGTTCTTC. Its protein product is CATSTSPGQGKGNNEQFF.

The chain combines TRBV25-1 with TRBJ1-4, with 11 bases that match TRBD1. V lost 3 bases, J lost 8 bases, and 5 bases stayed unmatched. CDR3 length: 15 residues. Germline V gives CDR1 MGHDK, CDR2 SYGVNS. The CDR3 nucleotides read TGTGCCAGCAGTGACTCCGGGACAGGGGGAGAAAAACTGTTTTTT. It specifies CASSDSGTGGEKLFF.

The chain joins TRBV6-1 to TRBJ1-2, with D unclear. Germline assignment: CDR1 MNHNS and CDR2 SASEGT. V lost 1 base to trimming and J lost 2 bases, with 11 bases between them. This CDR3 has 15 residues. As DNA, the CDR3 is TGTGCCAGCAGTGAAGGGGCAAGTCACAACTATGGCTACACCTTC. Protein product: CASSEGASHNYGYTF.

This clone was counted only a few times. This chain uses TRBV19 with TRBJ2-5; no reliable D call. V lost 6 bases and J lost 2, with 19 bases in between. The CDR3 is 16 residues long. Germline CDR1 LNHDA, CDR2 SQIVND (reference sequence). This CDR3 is CASSISPFAVQETQYF. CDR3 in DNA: TGTGCCAGTAGCATATCTCCGTTCGCGGTACAAGAGACCCAGTACTTC.

The CDR3 bases are TGTGCCAGCAGCTTTGGACAGCTTAACTATGGCTACACCTTC. It specifies CASSFGQLNYGYTF. The V call is TRBV7-9, the J call TRBJ1-2; TRBD1 might be the D (6 bases). Germline CDR1 reads SEHNR; CDR2 reads FQNEAQ (reference sequence). With 3 bases removed from V and 1 base from J, the gap between germline ends came to 9 bases. This CDR3 has 14 amino acids.

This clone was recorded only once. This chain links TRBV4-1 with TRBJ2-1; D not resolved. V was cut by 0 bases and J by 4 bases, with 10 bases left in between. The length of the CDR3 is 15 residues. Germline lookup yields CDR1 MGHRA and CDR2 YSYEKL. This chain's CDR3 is CASSQERSDYNEQFF. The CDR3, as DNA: TGCGCCAGCAGCCAAGAGAGGTCAGATTACAATGAGCAGTTCTTC.

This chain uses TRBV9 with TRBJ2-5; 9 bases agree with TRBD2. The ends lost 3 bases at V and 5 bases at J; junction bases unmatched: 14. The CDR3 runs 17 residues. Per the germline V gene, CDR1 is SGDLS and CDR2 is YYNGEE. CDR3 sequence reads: CASSALGRGGNRETQYF. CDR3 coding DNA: TGTGCCAGCAGCGCCCTCGGGCGGGGGGGGAATCGGGAGACCCAGTACTTC.

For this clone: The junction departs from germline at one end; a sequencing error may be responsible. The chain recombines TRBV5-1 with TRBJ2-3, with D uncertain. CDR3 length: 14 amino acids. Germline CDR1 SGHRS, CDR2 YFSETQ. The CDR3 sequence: CASRLGGRTDTQYF. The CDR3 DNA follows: TGCGCCAGCAGATTGGGCGGAAGGACAGATACGCAGTATTTT.

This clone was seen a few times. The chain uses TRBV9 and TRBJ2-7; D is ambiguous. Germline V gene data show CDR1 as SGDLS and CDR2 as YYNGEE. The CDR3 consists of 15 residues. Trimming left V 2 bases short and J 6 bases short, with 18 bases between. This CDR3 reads CASSVTTQQVSEQYF. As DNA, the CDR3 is TGTGCCAGCAGCGTCACGACTCAACAAGTGTCCGAGCAGTACTTC.

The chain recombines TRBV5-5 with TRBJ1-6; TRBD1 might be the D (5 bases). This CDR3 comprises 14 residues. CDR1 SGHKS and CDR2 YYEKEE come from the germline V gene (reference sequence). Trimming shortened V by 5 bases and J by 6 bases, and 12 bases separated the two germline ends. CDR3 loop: CASSSQGSNSPLHF. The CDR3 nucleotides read TGTGCCAGCAGTTCGCAGGGTAGTAATTCACCCCTCCACTTT.

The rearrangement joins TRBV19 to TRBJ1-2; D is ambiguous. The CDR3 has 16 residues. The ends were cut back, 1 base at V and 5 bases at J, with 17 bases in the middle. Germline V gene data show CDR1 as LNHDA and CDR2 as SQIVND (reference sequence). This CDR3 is CASSIVAPGGVYGYTF. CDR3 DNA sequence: TGTGCCAGTAGTATAGTAGCCCCAGGAGGAGTGTATGGCTACACCTTC.

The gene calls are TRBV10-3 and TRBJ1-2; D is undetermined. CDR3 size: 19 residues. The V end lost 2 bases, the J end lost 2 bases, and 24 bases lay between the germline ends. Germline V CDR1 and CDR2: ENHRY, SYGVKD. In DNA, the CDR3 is TGTGCCATCAGTGAGAGATTGAGGGTCGAGACCGCCCGGAACTATGGCTACACCTTC. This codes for CAISERLRVETARNYGYTF.

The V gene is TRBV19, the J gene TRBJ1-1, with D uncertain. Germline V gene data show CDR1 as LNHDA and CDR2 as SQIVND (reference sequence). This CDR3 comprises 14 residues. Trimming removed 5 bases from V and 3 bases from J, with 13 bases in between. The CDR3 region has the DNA TGTGCCAGTAGTCTGGTCTCAGCGGACACTGAAGCTTTCTTT. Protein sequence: CASSLVSADTEAFF.

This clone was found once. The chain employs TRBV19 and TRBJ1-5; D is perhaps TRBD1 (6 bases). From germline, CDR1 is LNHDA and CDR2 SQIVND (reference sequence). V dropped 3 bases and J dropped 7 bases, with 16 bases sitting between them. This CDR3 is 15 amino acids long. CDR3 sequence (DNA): TGTGCCAGTAGTATTTGGGCAGGGGATGTACAGCCCCAGCATTTT. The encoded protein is CASSIWAGDVQPQHF.